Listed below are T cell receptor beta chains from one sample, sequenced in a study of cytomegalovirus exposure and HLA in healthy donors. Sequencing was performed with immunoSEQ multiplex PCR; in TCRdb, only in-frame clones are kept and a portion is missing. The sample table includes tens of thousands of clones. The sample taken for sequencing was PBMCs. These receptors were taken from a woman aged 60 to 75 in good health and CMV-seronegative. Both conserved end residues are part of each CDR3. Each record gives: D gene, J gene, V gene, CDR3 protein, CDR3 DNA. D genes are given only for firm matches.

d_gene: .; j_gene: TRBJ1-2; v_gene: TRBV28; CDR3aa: CASSFKRSNYGYTF; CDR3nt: TGTGCCAGCAGTTTCAAGAGATCTAACTATGGCTACACCTTC
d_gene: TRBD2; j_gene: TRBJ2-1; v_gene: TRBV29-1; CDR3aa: CSVGLAVNNEQFF; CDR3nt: TGCAGCGTGGGACTAGCGGTCAACAATGAGCAGTTCTTC
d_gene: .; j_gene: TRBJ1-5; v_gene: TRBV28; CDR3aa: CASSTFVGANQPQHF; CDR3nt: TGTGCCAGCAGTACCTTTGTTGGGGCAAATCAGCCCCAGCATTTT
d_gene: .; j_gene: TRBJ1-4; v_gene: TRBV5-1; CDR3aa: CASSSTGRADEKLFF; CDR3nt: TGCGCCAGCAGCTCTACAGGCAGGGCGGATGAAAAACTGTTTTTT
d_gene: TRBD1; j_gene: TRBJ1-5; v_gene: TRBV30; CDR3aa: CAWSSGQGNQPQHF; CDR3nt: TGTGCCTGGAGTTCCGGACAGGGTAATCAGCCCCAGCATTTT
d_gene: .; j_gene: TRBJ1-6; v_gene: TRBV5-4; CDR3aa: CASSSPGNSPLHF; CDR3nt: TGTGCCAGCAGCAGCCCAGGGAATTCACCCCTCCACTTT
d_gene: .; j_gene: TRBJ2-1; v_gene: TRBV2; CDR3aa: CASRGTGSDEQFF; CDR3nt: TGTGCCAGCAGAGGGACTGGCAGTGATGAGCAGTTCTTC
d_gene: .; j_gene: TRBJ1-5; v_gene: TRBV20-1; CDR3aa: CSATRGQPQHF; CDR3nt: TGCAGTGCCACCCGGGGTCAGCCCCAGCATTTT
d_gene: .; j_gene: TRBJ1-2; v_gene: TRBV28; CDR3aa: CASSSSGEEREGYTF; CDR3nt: TGTGCCAGCAGTTCCTCTGGGGAAGAGAGGGAAGGCTACACCTTC
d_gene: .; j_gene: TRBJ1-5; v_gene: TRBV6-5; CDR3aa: CASSLQGNSNQPQHF; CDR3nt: TGTGCCAGCAGCCTACAGGGCAATAGCAATCAGCCCCAGCATTTT
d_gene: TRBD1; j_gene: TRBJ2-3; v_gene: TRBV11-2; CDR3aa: CASSLGGQGADTQYF; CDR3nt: TGTGCCAGCAGCTTAGGAGGACAGGGGGCAGATACGCAGTATTTT
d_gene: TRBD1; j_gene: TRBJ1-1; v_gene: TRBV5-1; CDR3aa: CASSTDRGWGEAFF; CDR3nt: TGCGCCAGCAGCACCGACAGGGGTTGGGGTGAAGCTTTCTTT
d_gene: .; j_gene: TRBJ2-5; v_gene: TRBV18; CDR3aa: CASFMSPQRVQETQYF; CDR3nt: TGTGCCAGCTTTATGTCGCCGCAGCGGGTACAAGAGACCCAGTACTTC
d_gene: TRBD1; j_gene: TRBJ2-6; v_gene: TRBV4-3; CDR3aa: CASSPDRGLGANVLTF; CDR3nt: TGCGCCAGCAGCCCCGACAGGGGGCTAGGGGCCAACGTCCTGACTTTC
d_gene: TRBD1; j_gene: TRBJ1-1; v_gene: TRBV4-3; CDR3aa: CASSLGQGVGNTEAFF; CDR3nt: TGCGCCAGCAGCCTAGGACAGGGAGTGGGGAACACTGAAGCTTTCTTT
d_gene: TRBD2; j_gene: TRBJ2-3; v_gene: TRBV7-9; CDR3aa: CASSLSSGGRTQYF; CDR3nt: TGTGCCAGCAGCTTAAGTTCGGGGGGAAGGACGCAGTATTTT
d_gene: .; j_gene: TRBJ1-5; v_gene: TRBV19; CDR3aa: CASSIKVSGYQPQHF; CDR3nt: TGTGCCAGTAGTATTAAGGTGTCAGGGTATCAGCCCCAGCATTTT
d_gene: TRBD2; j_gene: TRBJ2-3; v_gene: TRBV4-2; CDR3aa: CASSQASGGYANTQYF; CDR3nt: TGTGCCAGCAGCCAAGCAAGCGGGGGGTACGCAAATACGCAGTATTTT
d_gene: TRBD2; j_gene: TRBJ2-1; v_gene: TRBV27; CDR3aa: CASSFVAGGRSNEQFF; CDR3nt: TGTGCCAGCAGTTTTGTCGCGGGAGGGCGGAGCAATGAGCAGTTCTTC
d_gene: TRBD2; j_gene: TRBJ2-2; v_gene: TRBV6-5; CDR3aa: CASTPGLAGPGELFF; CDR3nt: TGTGCCAGCACCCCGGGACTAGCGGGACCTGGGGAGCTGTTTTTT
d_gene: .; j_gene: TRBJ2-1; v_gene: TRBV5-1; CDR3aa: CASSFQGLGSYNEQFF; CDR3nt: TGCGCCAGCAGCTTTCAGGGTTTAGGCTCCTACAATGAGCAGTTCTTC
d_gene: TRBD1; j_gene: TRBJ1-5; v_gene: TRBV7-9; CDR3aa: CASSKDGTGVRYSNQPQHF; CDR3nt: TGTGCCAGCAGCAAGGACGGGACAGGGGTTCGTTATAGCAATCAGCCCCAGCATTTT
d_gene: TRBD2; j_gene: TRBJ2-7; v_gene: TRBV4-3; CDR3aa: CASSQGVSGAYEQYF; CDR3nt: TGCGCCAGCAGCCAAGGAGTTAGCGGGGCCTACGAGCAGTACTTC
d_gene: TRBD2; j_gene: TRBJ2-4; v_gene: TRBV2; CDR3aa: CASSGTSGRANIQYF; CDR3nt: TGTGCCAGCAGCGGGACTAGCGGGAGGGCAAACATTCAGTACTTC
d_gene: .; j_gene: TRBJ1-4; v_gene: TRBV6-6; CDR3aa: CASSYEPGQKLFF; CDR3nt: TGTGCCAGCAGTTACGAACCTGGACAGAAACTGTTTTTT
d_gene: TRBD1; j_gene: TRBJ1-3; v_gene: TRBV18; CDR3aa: CASHRDSSGNTIYF; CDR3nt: TGTGCCAGCCATAGGGACAGCTCTGGAAACACCATATATTTT
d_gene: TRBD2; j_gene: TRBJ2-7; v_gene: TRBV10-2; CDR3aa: CASSEPSGGSYEQYF; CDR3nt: TGCGCCAGCAGTGAACCTAGCGGAGGCTCCTACGAGCAGTACTTC